The 22 T cell receptor beta chains presented below share a single source sample, sequenced in a study of early T cells in non-severe SARS-CoV-2 infection (dated by TCRdb to the early 2020s). The library was generated by 5' RACE. The reads were generated on a NextSeq 500. TCRdb reworked the public reads: Q25 trimming with fastp, MiXCR clone assembly, productive beta chains retained. Entries are consolidated by CDR3 protein sequence, retaining the most common genes and DNA. The sample yields some 39,000 distinct CDR3 sequences; roughly 7% were counted once. The ten largest clones represent approximately 8.3% of the sample. The sample was whole blood. The receptor set was obtained from an adult who was a healthcare worker with PCR-confirmed SARS-CoV-2 infection or an uninfected control (not recorded which).

This clonotype was recorded at least ten times. The J gene is TRBJ1-2, the V gene TRBV7-9; a weak D match, TRBD1 (6 bases). The CDR3 is 14 amino acids. CDR1 is SEHNR and CDR2 is FQNEAQ in the germline V gene (reference sequence). Trimming stripped 2 bases from V and 4 bases from J, with 11 bases between. The CDR3 sequence: CASSLIGGSYGYTF. DNA for the CDR3: TGTGCCAGCAGCTTAATAGGGGGTAGCTATGGCTACACCTTC.

This clonotype is labeled large. The chain is built from TRBV29-1 and TRBJ2-7; 9 positions match TRBD1. CDR1 and CDR2 (germline): SQVTM, ANQGSEA. CDR3 length: 13 residues. Unmatched junction bases numbered 10, after V lost 7 bases and J lost 6 bases. CDR3 sequence: CSGGDRVSAEQYF. CDR3 DNA sequence: TGCAGCGGGGGGGACAGGGTATCTGCCGAGCAGTACTTC.

This clonotype was observed at least ten times. V is TRBV7-9 and J is TRBJ1-5; no firm D call. The CDR3 is 13 amino acids. Germline CDR1 reads SEHNR; CDR2 reads FQNEAQ (reference sequence). Trimming pared 2 bases from V and 2 bases from J, leaving 4 bases between. CDR3 DNA: TGTGCCAGCAGCTTATCCGGCAATCAGCCCCAGCATTTT. Its translation is CASSLSGNQPQHF.

Only a few counts were recorded for this clonotype. The chain joins TRBV2 to TRBJ2-2; tentatively, D is TRBD1 (6 bases). CDR1 and CDR2 from the germline V gene are SNHLY and FYNNEI. This CDR3 has 12 residues. V dropped 5 bases and J dropped 8 bases, with 9 bases sitting between them. This chain's CDR3 is CASSQGPGELFF. The CDR3 region has the DNA TGTGCCAGCAGTCAGGGGCCGGGGGAGCTGTTTTTT.

The chain recombines TRBV6-2 or TRBV6-3 with TRBJ2-3, with 9 positions matching TRBD2. Germline CDR1 reads MNHEY; CDR2 reads SVGEGT. The CDR3 loop spans 17 amino acids. The trim removed 4 bases at V and 1 base at J, leaving 9 bases unmatched. The CDR3 is CASSSSGKRGGTDTQYF. The CDR3 nucleotides are TGTGCCAGCAGTTCCTCCGGGAAGCGGGGGGGCACAGATACGCAGTATTTT.

In its sample, this clonotype was seen many times. V gene TRBV12-3 or TRBV12-4 combines with J gene TRBJ1-5; D perhaps matches TRBD1 (6 bases). This CDR3 has 13 residues. V shed 2 bases and J shed 7 bases, with 9 bases lying between them. CDR3: CASSLRGLQPQHF. CDR3 bases: TGTGCCAGCAGTTTACGGGGGCTCCAGCCCCAGCATTTT.

This clonotype occurred a few times. The V and J genes are TRBV12-3 or TRBV12-4 and TRBJ1-2; D is uncertain. Trimming shortened V by 3 bases and J by 8 bases, and 31 bases separated the two germline ends. CDR3 length: 19 residues. The CDR3 DNA follows: TGTGCCAGCAGTTTGCAGTTTACTGCAGACGGCAAGCAACTATGGGGCTACACCTTC. Translating gives CASSLQFTADGKQLWGYTF.

This clonotype was seen a few times. The chain joins TRBV27 to TRBJ2-7; 7 positions match TRBD2. V shed 4 bases and J 4 bases; nucleotides not matched to a gene: 10. Germline V gene lookup returns CDR1 MNHEY and CDR2 SMNVEV (reference sequence). The CDR3 loop spans 15 amino acids. For the CDR3, the DNA is TGTGCCAGCAGTTCTCTGGGACTAACGAGATACGAGCAGTACTTC. Amino acids: CASSSLGLTRYEQYF.

This clonotype was seen at least ten times. V usage is TRBV12-3 or TRBV12-4 and J usage is TRBJ1-6; tentatively, D is TRBD1 (6 bases). This CDR3 is 14 amino acids long. Trimming took off 5 bases at V and 12 bases at J, with 17 bases between the two ends. For the CDR3, the DNA is TGTGCCAGCAGTCCTACAGGGCATAGGGGACCCCTCCACTTT. This gives the protein CASSPTGHRGPLHF.

This clonotype was picked up many times. The V call is TRBV12-3 or TRBV12-4, the J call TRBJ2-7; unclear D gene. The CDR3 sequence is 14 residues long. Trimming removed 5 bases at V and 4 bases at J, with 15 bases between. CDR3 coding DNA: TGTGCCAGCAGTCAGAACCAACCCTATTACGAGCAGTACTTC. Translated, it gives CASSQNQPYYEQYF.

The V gene is TRBV9, the J gene TRBJ1-5; D gene unclear. Germline lookup yields CDR1 SGDLS and CDR2 YYNGEE. The CDR3 extends over 13 amino acids. The germline V and J ends were trimmed by 1 base and 1 base, with 3 bases remaining between them. This CDR3 reads CASSVQSNQPQHF. The CDR3 DNA sequence: TGTGCCAGCAGCGTACAGAGCAATCAGCCCCAGCATTTT.

This chain uses TRBV10-3 with TRBJ2-1, with 10 bases aligning to TRBD1. Germline CDR1 and CDR2: ENHRY and SYGVKD. The CDR3 has 12 residues. Trimming took 9 bases from V and 4 from J; bases not matched to a gene: 0. DNA of the CDR3: TGTGCCATGGGACAGGGGTACAATGAGCAGTTCTTC. The encoded protein is CAMGQGYNEQFF.

This clonotype was counted only a few times. The genes are TRBV7-2 and TRBJ2-3, with 10 bases that match TRBD2. Germline V CDR1 and CDR2: SGHTA, FQGNSA. The junction had 10 bases not matched to a gene; V was cut back by 5 bases and J by 2 bases. This CDR3 is built from 17 residues. The CDR3 DNA sequence: TGTGCCAGCAGCATCCTCATAGCGGGGGGCTACACAGATACGCAGTATTTT. It yields the protein CASSILIAGGYTDTQYF.

This clonotype was seen at least ten times. This chain uses TRBV7-9 with TRBJ2-3; 7 nucleotides agree with TRBD2. CDR3 size: 15 residues. Germline V CDR1 and CDR2: SEHNR, FQNEAQ (reference sequence). The V gene end was trimmed by 8 bases and the J gene end by 3 bases; junction bases not matched to a gene: 11. Here the CDR3 reads CASSDLGGGTDTQYF. The CDR3 DNA follows: TGTGCCAGCTCCGATTTGGGGGGAGGGACAGATACGCAGTATTTT.

This clonotype was seen only a few times. J is TRBJ2-7 and V is TRBV29-1; no firm D call. CDR1 and CDR2 (germline): SQVTM, ANQGSEA. CDR3 size: 18 residues. Between the trimmed V and J ends, which lost 4 bases and 0 bases, there was a span of 25 bases. In DNA, the CDR3 is TGCAGCGTTGTTGGGTATAGGACGGGTGCAGGCAGCTCCTACGAGCAGTACTTC. Translating gives CSVVGYRTGAGSSYEQYF.

Ten or more counts support this clonotype. This chain links TRBV6-5 with TRBJ1-5; D possibly corresponds to TRBD1 (6 bases). The CDR3 is made up of 15 amino acids. Germline loops: CDR1 MNHEY, CDR2 SVGAGI. Trimming took off 9 bases at V and 0 bases at J, with 15 bases between the two ends. CDR3 sequence (DNA): TGTGCCAGTAAAAGGGGGATTCATAGCAATCAGCCCCAGCATTTT. Protein product: CASKRGIHSNQPQHF.

This clonotype was detected many times. J is TRBJ2-7 and V is TRBV20-1; 9 bases match TRBD2. Germline CDR1 and CDR2: DFQATT and SNEGSKA (reference sequence). There are 14 residues in the CDR3. The V and J ends lost 5 bases and 4 bases, in that order; junction bases with no gene match: 9. The CDR3 reads CSASASGDPYEQYF. The CDR3, as DNA: TGCAGTGCTTCAGCTAGCGGGGACCCTTACGAGCAGTACTTC.

This clonotype came up many times. This chain links TRBV4-1 with TRBJ2-3; D is possibly TRBD1 (6 bases). The V gene lost 2 bases and the J gene lost 3 bases, with 12 bases spanning the gap. CDR1 is MGHRA, CDR2 YSYEKL, per germline. This CDR3 is 15 amino acids long. This chain's CDR3 is CASSQTGMRTDTQYF. The CDR3 DNA sequence: TGCGCCAGCAGCCAAACAGGGATGAGGACAGATACGCAGTATTTT.

The chain is built from TRBV7-9 and TRBJ2-1, with TRBD1 matching over 8 bases. The CDR3 has 15 amino acids. V was pared by 5 bases and J by 1 base, with 4 bases of the junction left unmatched. The germline V gene encodes CDR1 SEHNR and CDR2 FQNEAQ (reference sequence). CDR3 sequence (DNA): TGTGCCAGCAGCGGACAGGGTTTGTCCTACAATGAGCAGTTCTTC. Translating gives CASSGQGLSYNEQFF.

The table lists this clonotype with many counts. The chain links TRBV7-9 to TRBJ1-1; D possibly corresponds to TRBD1 (5 bases). Per germline, CDR1 SEHNR and CDR2 FQNEAQ (reference sequence). CDR3 size: 12 residues. V was shortened by 5 bases and J by 8 bases, with 12 bases between the two germline ends. CDR3 sequence reads: CASSPHGAEAFF. The DNA of the CDR3 is TGTGCCAGCAGCCCACACGGGGCGGAAGCTTTCTTT.

For this clonotype: A single base separates this from a much larger clone, so it may be a read error. This chain joins TRBV3-2 and TRBJ2-3; the D call TRBD1 from the table was never checked on the DNA. TRBV3-2 is an annotated pseudogene. The CDR3 runs 14 residues. The CDR3 sequence is CASSLWGNTDTQYF. The CDR3 nucleotides are TGTGCCAGCAGCCTATGGGGGAATACAGATACGCAGTATTTT.

This clonotype was counted many times. V is TRBV28 and J is TRBJ2-7, with 9 bases aligning to TRBD1. The CDR3 covers 14 residues. Germline V CDR1 and CDR2: MDHEN, SYDVKM. J gave up 4 bases and V 10 bases, and 11 bases lay outside the gene matches. The CDR3 coding sequence is TGTGCCACCACCTCACAGGGGGCGGGGTACGAGCAGTACTTC. Translating it yields CATTSQGAGYEQYF.